Each of the 17 T cell receptor beta chains below was sequenced from the same sample in a study of cytotoxic CD8 clonotypes in ibrutinib-treated CLL. TCRdb keeps only in-frame clones here, not all; method: immunoSEQ multiplex PCR. The table shows fewer than 70,000 clones, with roughly 71% occurring only once. The sample here was PBMCs, taken after 12 months of ibrutinib treatment. The receptors were gathered from a human donor with chronic lymphocytic leukemia.

The chain couples TRBV10-3 to TRBJ2-3; unclear D gene. The CDR3 length is 11 residues. V lost 6 bases, J lost 7 bases, and 8 bases lay in between. The germline CDR1 and CDR2 sequences are ENHRY and SYGVKD. The CDR3 sequence is CAISDNNTQYF. The CDR3 coding sequence is TGTGCCATCAGCGACAACAATACGCAGTATTTT.

The chain is built from TRBV6-5 and TRBJ2-7, with 7 nucleotides matching TRBD2. V shed 5 bases and J 7 bases; nucleotides not matched to a gene: 8. Germline loops: CDR1 MNHEY, CDR2 SVGAGI. This CDR3 is built from 13 residues. The CDR3 nucleotides are TGTGCCAGCAGTCCCCCCGGGAGGCCAGAGCAGTACTTC. Protein product: CASSPPGRPEQYF.

This rearrangement joins TRBV25-1 to TRBJ2-3, with no clear D. V was shortened by 3 bases and J by 9 bases, with 7 bases between the two germline ends. CDR3 size: 11 residues. Germline lookup yields CDR1 MGHDK and CDR2 SYGVNS. The CDR3 loop is CASSDPKTQYF. The DNA for the CDR3 is TGTGCCAGCAGTGATCCTAAGACGCAGTATTTT.

The V call is TRBV23-1, the J call TRBJ2-7; maybe TRBD1 (6 bases). TRBV23-1 is sorted into the ORF group, with uncertain function. The CDR3 is 15 amino acids. V was clipped by 5 bases and J by 5 bases, with 19 bases between them. In nucleotides, the CDR3 is TGCGCCAGCAGTGAGCCTGGGACGGCAGGGGACGAGCAGTACTTC. Its protein is CASSEPGTAGDEQYF.

This sequence joins TRBV18 and TRBJ2-3, with a possible D match to TRBD2 (5 bases). Germline assignment: CDR1 KGHSH and CDR2 LQKENI. V was cut by 1 base and J by 11 bases, with 22 bases left in between. The CDR3 loop spans 16 amino acids. The CDR3 protein is CASSPRTTLTPGWQYF. As DNA, the CDR3 is TGTGCCAGCTCACCACGTACTACTTTAACGCCGGGGTGGCAGTATTTT.

The chain couples TRBV5-6 to TRBJ2-7; D could derive from TRBD1 or TRBD2 (5 bases each). CDR3 length: 13 residues. With 2 bases removed from V and 3 bases from J, the gap between germline ends came to 9 bases. Germline loops: CDR1 SGHDT, CDR2 YYEEEE. The CDR3, as DNA: TGTGCCAGCAGCTTTGGGACCAACTACGAGCAGTACTTC. Amino acid sequence: CASSFGTNYEQYF.

Many counts were recorded for this clone. The chain recombines TRBV5-1 with TRBJ2-1, with 11 bases identical to TRBD2. V trimming: 1 base; J trimming: 7 bases; junction bases outside the gene matches: 10. The CDR3 extends over 17 amino acids. CDR1 and CDR2 from the germline V gene are SGHRS and YFSETQ. Here the CDR3 reads CASSLSLAGGPGNEQFF. CDR3 in DNA: TGCGCCAGCAGCTTGTCCTTAGCGGGAGGGCCTGGGAATGAGCAGTTCTTC.

The chain uses TRBV30 and TRBJ2-2; the D call may be TRBD1 or TRBD2 (5 bases each). Trimming took off 5 bases at V and 3 bases at J, with 7 bases between the two ends. Germline CDR1 reads GTSNPN; CDR2 reads SVGIG (reference sequence). CDR3 length: 12 amino acids. The CDR3 region is CAWWGYTGELFF. For the CDR3, the DNA is TGTGCCTGGTGGGGGTACACCGGGGAGCTGTTTTTT.

J is TRBJ2-7 and V is TRBV6-6, with D uncertain. Germline-derived CDR1 and CDR2 are MNHNY and SVGAGI (reference sequence). Deletions cut 7 bases from V and 0 bases from J, with 10 bases between. The CDR3 extends over 13 amino acids. The CDR3 coding sequence is TGTGCCAGCATAAGGGCCACCTCCTACGAGCAGTACTTC. This gives the protein CASIRATSYEQYF.

This clone was detected only a few times. This sequence joins TRBV4-3 and TRBJ2-3, with D uncertain. The CDR3 extends over 14 amino acids. CDR1 LGHNA and CDR2 YSLEER come from the germline V gene. Trimming shortened V by 3 bases and J by 2 bases, and 9 bases separated the two germline ends. DNA for the CDR3: TGCGCCAGCAGCCAGCTGGGGATCACAGATACGCAGTATTTT. This encodes CASSQLGITDTQYF.

The chain combines TRBV6-6 with TRBJ1-5, with D maybe TRBD1 (5 bases). Per the germline V gene, CDR1 is MNHNY and CDR2 is SVGAGI (reference sequence). The CDR3 is 14 residues long. V shed 4 bases and J shed 4 bases, with 11 bases lying between them. CDR3 loop: CASSSPRENQPQHF. CDR3 bases: TGTGCCAGCAGTTCCCCCAGGGAGAATCAGCCCCAGCATTTT.

The CDR3: CAWSGGVDYGYTF. The CDR3 region has the DNA TGTGCCTGGAGTGGTGGGGTTGACTATGGCTACACCTTC. V and J are TRBV30 and TRBJ1-2; no clear D. The germline V and J ends were trimmed by 1 base and 3 bases, with 9 bases remaining between them. Germline V gives CDR1 GTSNPN, CDR2 SVGIG (reference sequence). The CDR3 sequence is 13 residues long.

The rearrangement uses TRBV2 and TRBJ2-3; 9 nucleotides line up with TRBD1. V was pared by 7 bases and J by 7 bases, with 15 bases of the junction left unmatched. CDR1 is SNHLY, CDR2 FYNNEI, per germline. The CDR3 is 16 amino acids. In DNA form, the CDR3 reads TGTGCCAGCATCCGGGACAGGGAGGCACAGTGGAATACGCAGTATTTT. This sequence encodes CASIRDREAQWNTQYF.

The chain carries TRBV6-6 and TRBJ1-5, with 11 bases identical to TRBD1. V dropped 6 bases and J dropped 6; count of bases not matched to a gene: 7. The germline V gene encodes CDR1 MNHNY and CDR2 SVGAGI (reference sequence). The length of the CDR3 is 15 residues. As DNA, the CDR3 is TGTGCCAGCAGGACCGGGACAGGGGGTGCTCAGCCCCAGCATTTT. It codes for CASRTGTGGAQPQHF.

The V call is TRBV29-1, the J call TRBJ2-2; D gene uncertain. CDR3 length: 13 amino acids. Germline CDR1 and CDR2: SQVTM and ANQGSEA. Trimming shortened V by 7 bases and J by 3 bases, and 12 bases separated the two germline ends. The CDR3 here is CSAQIRDTGELFF. Written as DNA, the CDR3 is TGCAGCGCCCAAATTCGGGACACCGGGGAGCTGTTTTTT.

This rearrangement joins TRBV5-6 to TRBJ2-1, with TRBD2 as a possible D gene (6 bases). This CDR3 spans 15 amino acids. CDR1 is SGHDT, CDR2 YYEEEE, per germline. Trimming removed 1 base from V and 7 bases from J, with 15 bases in between. CDR3 region: CASSLHLAYSNEQFF. CDR3 in DNA: TGTGCCAGCAGCTTGCACCTAGCGTATTCAAATGAGCAGTTCTTC.

The V gene is TRBV28, the J gene TRBJ2-7, with D uncertain. The V end lost 2 bases, the J end lost 10 bases, and 18 bases lay between the germline ends. The CDR3 length is 14 residues. CDR1 MDHEN and CDR2 SYDVKM come from the germline V gene. The CDR3 loop reads CASSLGRTLSVQYF. Written as DNA, the CDR3 is TGTGCCAGCAGTTTAGGAAGGACCCTGTCAGTCCAGTACTTC.